Presented here are 8 T cell receptor beta chains from one specimen sequenced in a study of beta chain features in type 1 diabetes. Isolated RNA was reverse transcribed in full, so expressed TCRB transcripts were sequenced. Assay used: immunoSEQ multiplex PCR; TCRdb lists only in-frame clones, some missing. Among some 900,000 clones listed, about 17% were seen once. The sequenced material came from naive CD4+ T cells from blood. The receptors were sampled from a woman in her late teens or twenties in good health.

Of note for this clone: The sample carries other DNA sequences with the same CDR3. The chain combines TRBV5-1 with TRBJ1-2; tentative D call: TRBD1 (5 bases). V was shortened by 0 bases and J by 2 bases, with 8 bases between the two germline ends. The length of the CDR3 is 14 residues. Per germline, CDR1 SGHRS and CDR2 YFSETQ. CDR3 sequence (DNA): TGCGCCAGCAGCTTGGACCGGGGCAACTATGGCTACACCTTC. Its translation: CASSLDRGNYGYTF.

V gene TRBV29-1 combines with J gene TRBJ1-1, with TRBD1 matching over 8 bases. This CDR3 has 15 amino acids. After removal of 4 bases from V and 5 bases from J, the junction contained 12 bases not matched to a gene. Per germline, CDR1 SQVTM and CDR2 ANQGSEA. Here the CDR3 reads CSVGYRGLGGTEAFF. In DNA, the CDR3 is TGCAGCGTTGGCTACAGGGGGTTGGGGGGGACTGAAGCTTTCTTT.

This clone was recorded a few times. The V and J genes are TRBV7-2 and TRBJ2-7, with TRBD2 matching over 8 bases. This CDR3 comprises 15 residues. Germline V lookup: CDR1 SGHTA, CDR2 FQGNSA. J was trimmed by 0 bases and V by 1 base; bases with no gene match: 2. The CDR3 protein is CASSLDLAGSYEQYF. The CDR3 region has the DNA TGTGCCAGCAGCTTAGACCTAGCGGGCTCCTACGAGCAGTACTTC.

J is TRBJ2-5 and V is TRBV27; 8 bases are shared with TRBD1. Germline lookup yields CDR1 MNHEY and CDR2 SMNVEV (reference sequence). With V trimmed by 5 bases and J by 1 base, 6 bases remained unmatched. The CDR3 contains 15 residues. This chain's CDR3 is CASSQPGQAQETQYF. The DNA of the CDR3 is TGTGCCAGCAGTCAGCCGGGACAGGCCCAAGAGACCCAGTACTTC.

The table lists this clone with a few counts. The CDR3 sequence: CASSRDRGTNTGELFF. The CDR3 DNA is TGTGCCAGCAGTAGGGACAGGGGAACGAACACCGGGGAGCTGTTTTTT. This chain connects TRBV2 to TRBJ2-2, with TRBD1 matching 10 bases. V was pared by 5 bases and J by 0 bases, with 3 bases of the junction left unmatched. This CDR3 is 16 amino acids long. Per germline, CDR1 SNHLY and CDR2 FYNNEI.

CDR3 residues: CSVVRDRGLIGNEQFF. The DNA of the CDR3 is TGCAGCGTCGTCCGGGACAGGGGGCTAATAGGGAATGAGCAGTTCTTC. The J gene is TRBJ2-1, the V gene TRBV29-1; the match to TRBD1 covers 12 bases. CDR1 is SQVTM, CDR2 ANQGSEA, per germline. Germline trimming cut 6 bases from V and 7 bases from J; bases unmatched to any gene: 13. The CDR3 extends over 16 amino acids.

In this sample, this clone turned up a few times. The CDR3 DNA is TGTGCCAGCAGTATTATACGGGACGGAGGCTACAATGAGCAGTTCTTC. This sequence encodes CASSIIRDGGYNEQFF. V is TRBV7-6 and J is TRBJ2-1; D is tentatively TRBD1 or TRBD2 (5 bases each). The CDR3 covers 16 residues. Germline V gene sequence: CDR1 SGHVS, CDR2 FNYEAQ. V lost 6 bases and J 3 bases, leaving 18 bases between the germline ends.

This clone was seen a handful of times. The chain couples TRBV7-3 to TRBJ2-1, with D maybe TRBD1 (5 bases). The CDR3 loop spans 16 amino acids. Between the trimmed V and J ends, which lost 5 bases and 6 bases, there was a span of 20 bases. Germline V gives CDR1 SGHTA, CDR2 FQGTGA. The CDR3 region has the DNA TGTGCCAGCAGCCGACGCGGTAGGACACTTAGCAATGAGCAGTTCTTC. Translated, it gives CASSRRGRTLSNEQFF.